Each of the 8 T cell receptor beta chains below was sequenced from the same sample in a study of T cell responses to AZD1222 COVID-19 vaccine. The protocol was immunoSEQ multiplex PCR, while the TCRdb copy is restricted to in-frame clones and leaves out a portion. The table lists 150,000 to 200,000 clones, roughly 94% of them singletons. The starting material was peripheral blood, obtained 28 days after the second AZD1222 dose. The source of these receptors is an adult who received the AZD1222 COVID-19 vaccine.

The chain uses TRBV10-1 and TRBJ2-7; D not certain. This CDR3 region has 14 residues. V gave up 0 bases and J gave up 5 bases, with 11 bases separating them. Looked up from germline, CDR1 is WNHNN and CDR2 is SYGVQD (reference sequence). CDR3: CASSESGPLDEQYF. CDR3 bases: TGCGCCAGCAGTGAGTCCGGGCCTCTCGACGAGCAGTACTTC.

The genes are TRBV30 and TRBJ2-2; D possibly uses TRBD1 or TRBD2 (5 bases each). There are 18 residues in the CDR3. Between the trimmed V and J ends, which lost 0 bases and 3 bases, there was a span of 20 bases. Germline values: CDR1 GTSNPN, CDR2 SVGIG (reference sequence). CDR3 sequence: CAWSVPSAGTDDTGELFF. Here the CDR3 DNA reads TGTGCCTGGAGTGTACCCTCGGCCGGGACGGACGACACCGGGGAGCTGTTTTTT.

The rearrangement uses TRBV18 and TRBJ2-3; perhaps TRBD1 as D (7 bases). CDR1 is KGHSH, CDR2 LQKENI, per germline. The CDR3 totals 16 residues. Trimming took 3 bases from V and 1 from J, leaving 14 bases between them. Here the CDR3 DNA reads TGTGCCAGCTCACCCCTTGACAGGGAGGGCACAGATACGCAGTATTTT. Translating it yields CASSPLDREGTDTQYF.

The chain recombines TRBV7-9 with TRBJ1-6; TRBD1 might be the D (6 bases). The CDR3 consists of 16 residues. Germline CDR1 and CDR2: SEHNR and FQNEAQ (reference sequence). The ends were cut back, 0 bases at V and 9 bases at J, with 15 bases in the middle. CDR3 coding DNA: TGTGCCAGCAGCTTAGCATTGGGGGCCGTGGGTTCACCCCTCCACTTT. Protein: CASSLALGAVGSPLHF.

This chain connects TRBV27 to TRBJ2-2; 7 bases fit TRBD1. Germline lookup yields CDR1 MNHEY and CDR2 SMNVEV (reference sequence). J gave up 6 bases and V 6 bases, and 7 bases lay outside the gene matches. The CDR3 has 14 amino acids. The DNA of the CDR3 is TGTGCCAGCAGCAGAGACAGGGCGGCCGGGGAGCTGTTTTTT. It yields the protein CASSRDRAAGELFF.

The CDR3 DNA sequence: TGTGCCAGCAGCCAAGATCTTGGGCATGGGAATCAGCCCCAGCATTTT. Amino acids: CASSQDLGHGNQPQHF. This rearrangement joins TRBV3-1 (or the pseudogene TRBV3-2) to TRBJ1-5; D not resolved. The V and J ends lost 0 bases and 4 bases respectively, with 13 bases between them. The CDR3 has 16 amino acids. Germline CDR1 and CDR2: LGHDT and YNNKEL (reference sequence).

The chain recombines TRBV6-5 with TRBJ1-2, with 8 bases identical to TRBD1. The CDR3 loop spans 14 amino acids. Germline-derived CDR1 and CDR2 are MNHEY and SVGAGI. V shed 6 bases, J shed 4 bases, and the junction held 7 bases outside the gene matches. CDR3 in amino acids: CASRPQGAGYGYTF. The CDR3 nucleotides read TGTGCCAGCAGACCTCAGGGGGCAGGCTATGGCTACACCTTC.

This chain joins TRBV27 and TRBJ1-2; D is perhaps TRBD1 (5 bases). The CDR3 has 14 residues. The germline V gene encodes CDR1 MNHEY and CDR2 SMNVEV (reference sequence). Trimming cost V 6 bases and J 8 bases, with 19 bases left between them. CDR3 nucleotide sequence: TGTGCCAGCAGCCCTATGGAGGGGTGGTCCGGCTACACCTTC. It specifies CASSPMEGWSGYTF.